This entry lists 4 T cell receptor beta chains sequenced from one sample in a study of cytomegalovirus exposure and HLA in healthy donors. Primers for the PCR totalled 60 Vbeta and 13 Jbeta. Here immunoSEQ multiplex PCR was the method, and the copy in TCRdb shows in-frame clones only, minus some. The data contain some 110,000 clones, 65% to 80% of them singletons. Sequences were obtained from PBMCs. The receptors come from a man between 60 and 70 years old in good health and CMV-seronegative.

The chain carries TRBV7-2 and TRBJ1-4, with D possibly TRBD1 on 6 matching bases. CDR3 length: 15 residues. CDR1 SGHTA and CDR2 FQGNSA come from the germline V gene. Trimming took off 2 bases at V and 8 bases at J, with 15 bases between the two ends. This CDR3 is CASSLNRVRDEKLFF. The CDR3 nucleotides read TGTGCCAGCAGCTTAAACAGGGTCCGAGACGAAAAACTGTTTTTT.

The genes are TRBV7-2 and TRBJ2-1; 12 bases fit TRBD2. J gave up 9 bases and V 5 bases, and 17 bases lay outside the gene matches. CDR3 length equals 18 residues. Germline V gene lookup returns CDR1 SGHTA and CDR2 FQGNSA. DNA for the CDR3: TGTGCCAGCAGCGCAACTAGCGGGGGGCCGCCGGGGAGAGGTGAGCAGTTCTTC. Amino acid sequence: CASSATSGGPPGRGEQFF.

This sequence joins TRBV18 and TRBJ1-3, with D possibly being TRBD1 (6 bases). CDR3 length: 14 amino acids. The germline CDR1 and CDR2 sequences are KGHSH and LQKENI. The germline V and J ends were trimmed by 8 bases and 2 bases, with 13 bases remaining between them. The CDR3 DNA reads TGTGCCAGCAAAGATCAGGGGACTGGAAACACCATATATTTT. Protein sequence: CASKDQGTGNTIYF.

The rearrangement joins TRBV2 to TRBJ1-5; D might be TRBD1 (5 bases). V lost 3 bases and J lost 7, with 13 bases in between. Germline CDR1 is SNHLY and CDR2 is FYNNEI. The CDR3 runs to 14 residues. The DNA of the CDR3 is TGTGCCAGCAGTGATCGGACAAGTACGCAGCCCCAGCATTTT. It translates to CASSDRTSTQPQHF.